This T cell receptor beta chain is drawn from a study of T cells in Graves' hyperthyroidism and ophthalmopathy. The CDR3 regions of TCR beta were amplified from RNA transcripts. The TCR CDR3 first-round RT-PCR relied on the HTBI primer set. MiXCR was run by TCRdb on the multiplex PCR reads, yielding one entry per CDR3 protein. There are under 250,000 distinct CDR3 sequences in the sample; approximately 16% occur only once, and about half lies in the top ten. This clonotype came up many times. Stable Graves' hyperthyroidism denoted no ophthalmopathy progression over 18 months. Sequencing was carried out using blood. The sequence derives from a woman aged 50 to 60 with Graves' hyperthyroidism.

CDR3 loop: CSAGRTSGIREETQYF. In nucleotides, the CDR3 is TGCAGTGCTGGGCGGACTAGCGGGATTAGGGAAGAGACCCAGTACTTC. V and J are TRBV20-1 and TRBJ2-5; 12 bases are a match to TRBD2. This CDR3 is built from 16 residues. The germline gives CDR1 DFQATT, CDR2 SNEGSKA (reference sequence). With 5 bases clipped from V and 3 bases from J, the junction kept 10 bases outside the gene matches.